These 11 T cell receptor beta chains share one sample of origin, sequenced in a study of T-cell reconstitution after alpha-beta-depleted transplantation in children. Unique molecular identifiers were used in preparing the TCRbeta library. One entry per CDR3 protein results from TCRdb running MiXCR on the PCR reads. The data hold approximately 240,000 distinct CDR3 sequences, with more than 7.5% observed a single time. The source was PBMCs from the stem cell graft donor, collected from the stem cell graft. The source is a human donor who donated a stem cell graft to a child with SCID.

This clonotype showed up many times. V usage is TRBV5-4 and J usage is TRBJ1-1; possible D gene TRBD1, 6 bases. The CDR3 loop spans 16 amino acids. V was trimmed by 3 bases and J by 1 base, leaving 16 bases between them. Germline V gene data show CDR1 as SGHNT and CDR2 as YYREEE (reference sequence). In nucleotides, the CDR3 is TGTGCCAGCAGCTACCACCAGGCAGGGGAGAACACTGAAGCTTTCTTT. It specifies CASSYHQAGENTEAFF.

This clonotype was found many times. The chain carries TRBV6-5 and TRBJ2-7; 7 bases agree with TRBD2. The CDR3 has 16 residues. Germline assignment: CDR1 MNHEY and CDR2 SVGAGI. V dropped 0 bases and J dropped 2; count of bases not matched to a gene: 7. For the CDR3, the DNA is TGTGCCAGCAGTTACTCTCGAAGCGGGGCCCCCTACGAGCAGTACTTC. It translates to CASSYSRSGAPYEQYF.

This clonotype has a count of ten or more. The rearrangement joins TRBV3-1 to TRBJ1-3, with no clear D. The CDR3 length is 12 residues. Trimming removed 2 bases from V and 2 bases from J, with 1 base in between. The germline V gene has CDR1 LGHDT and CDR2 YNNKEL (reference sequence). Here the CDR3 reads CASSQTGNTIYF. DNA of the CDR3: TGTGCCAGCAGCCAAACTGGAAACACCATATATTTT.

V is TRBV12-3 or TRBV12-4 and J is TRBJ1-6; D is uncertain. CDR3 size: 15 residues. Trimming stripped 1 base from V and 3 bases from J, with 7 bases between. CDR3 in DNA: TGTGCCAGCAGTTTAGGGGGAGGCTATAATTCACCCCTCCACTTT. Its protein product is CASSLGGGYNSPLHF.

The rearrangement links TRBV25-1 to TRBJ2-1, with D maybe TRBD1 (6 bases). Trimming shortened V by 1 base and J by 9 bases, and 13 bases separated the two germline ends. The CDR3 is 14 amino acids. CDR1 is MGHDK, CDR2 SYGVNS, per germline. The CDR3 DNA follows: TGTGCCAGCAGTGAATTATCAGGGGCCGGTGAGCAGTTCTTC. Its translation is CASSELSGAGEQFF.

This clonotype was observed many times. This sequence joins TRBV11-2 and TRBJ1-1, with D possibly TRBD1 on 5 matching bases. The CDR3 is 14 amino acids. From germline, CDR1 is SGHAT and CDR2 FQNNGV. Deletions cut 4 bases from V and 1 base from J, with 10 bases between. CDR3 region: CASSSTDRNTEAFF. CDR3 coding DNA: TGTGCCAGCAGCTCAACAGACAGGAACACTGAAGCTTTCTTT.

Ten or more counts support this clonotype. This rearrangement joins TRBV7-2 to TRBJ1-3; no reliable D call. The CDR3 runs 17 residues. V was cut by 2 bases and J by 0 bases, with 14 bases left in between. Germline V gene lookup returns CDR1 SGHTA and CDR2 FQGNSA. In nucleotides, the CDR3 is TGTGCCAGCAGCTTAAAGATCCCCGGGTTCTCTGGAAACACCATATATTTT. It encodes CASSLKIPGFSGNTIYF.

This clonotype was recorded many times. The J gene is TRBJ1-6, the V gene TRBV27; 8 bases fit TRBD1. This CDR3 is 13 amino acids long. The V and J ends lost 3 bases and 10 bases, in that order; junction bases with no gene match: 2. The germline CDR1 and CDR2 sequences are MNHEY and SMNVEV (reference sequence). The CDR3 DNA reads TGTGCCAGCAGTTTCGGACAGGGATCACCCCTCCACTTT. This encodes CASSFGQGSPLHF.

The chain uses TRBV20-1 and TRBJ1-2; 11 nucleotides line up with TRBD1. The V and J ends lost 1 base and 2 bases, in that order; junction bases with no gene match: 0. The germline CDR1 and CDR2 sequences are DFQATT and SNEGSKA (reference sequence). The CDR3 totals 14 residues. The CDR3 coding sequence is TGCAGTGCTAGAGGGGACAGGGGGAACTATGGCTACACCTTC. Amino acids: CSARGDRGNYGYTF.

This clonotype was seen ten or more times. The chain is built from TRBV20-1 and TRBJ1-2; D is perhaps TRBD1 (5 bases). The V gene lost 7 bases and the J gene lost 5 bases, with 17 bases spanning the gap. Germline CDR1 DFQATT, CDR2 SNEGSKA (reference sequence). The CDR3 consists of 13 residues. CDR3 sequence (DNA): TGCAGTGGGGCGCAAGGGACGGCGTATGGCTACACCTTC. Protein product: CSGAQGTAYGYTF.

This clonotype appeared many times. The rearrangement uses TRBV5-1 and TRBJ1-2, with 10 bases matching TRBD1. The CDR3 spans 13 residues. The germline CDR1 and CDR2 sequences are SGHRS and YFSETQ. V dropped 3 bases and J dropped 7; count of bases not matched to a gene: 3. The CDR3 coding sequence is TGCGCCAGCAGCTCCGGACAGGGGGGTGGCTACACCTTC. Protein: CASSSGQGGGYTF.